This T cell receptor beta chain was found in a study of blood T cell repertoires in COVID-19. Only in-frame clones appear in the TCRdb table, and some are missing; sequencing was by immunoSEQ multiplex PCR. Among 200,000 to 250,000 clones, around 80% were seen once, and the ten largest hold 4.5% to 7%. V dropped 0 bases and J dropped 5; count of bases not matched to a gene: 9. The germline CDR1 and CDR2 sequences are GTSNPN and SVGIG (reference sequence). This CDR3 is built from 15 residues. The rearrangement uses TRBV30 and TRBJ2-5; 7 nucleotides line up with TRBD1. This TCR came from a woman aged 70-85 years with acute or convalescent COVID-19. What was sequenced was peripheral blood. Here the CDR3 reads CAWSVGQAQGETQYF. DNA of the CDR3: TGTGCCTGGAGTGTTGGACAGGCCCAAGGGGAGACCCAGTACTTC.